The next 14 T cell receptor beta chains were all read from a single sample in a study of blood T cell repertoires in COVID-19 (dated by TCRdb to 2020 to 2022). Libraries were constructed by the immunoSEQ multiplex PCR assay. In its TCRdb copy, this immuneACCESS table keeps in-frame sequences only and misses some clones. Where compared with another copy, unresolved V genes explain less than half of these, and the others have no known cause. The sample data list some 150,000 clones, and about 89% of these were observed just once. Under 3% of the sample goes to the ten largest clones. What was sequenced was peripheral blood. These TCRs come from a man between 60 and 75 years old with active or convalescent COVID-19.

The chain recombines TRBV5-1 with TRBJ1-3; tentative D call: TRBD1 (5 bases). CDR1 SGHRS and CDR2 YFSETQ come from the germline V gene. V was trimmed by 4 bases and J by 0 bases, leaving 11 bases between them. The CDR3 is 15 residues long. CDR3: CASSTGHLSGNTIYF. CDR3 nucleotide sequence: TGCGCCAGCAGCACTGGACACCTCTCTGGAAACACCATATATTTT.

As DNA, the CDR3 is TGTGCCTGGAGCCTTACAGGGCCCACCTATGGCTACACCTTC. Translating it yields CAWSLTGPTYGYTF. The chain combines TRBV30 with TRBJ1-2; tentatively, D is TRBD1 (6 bases). CDR3 length: 14 residues. V lost 3 bases and J 4 bases, leaving 15 bases between the germline ends. CDR1 and CDR2 from the germline V gene are GTSNPN and SVGIG (reference sequence).

The V and J genes are TRBV5-6 and TRBJ2-7, with 7 bases that match TRBD1. The CDR3 sequence is 15 residues long. The V segment lost 1 base and the J segment 1 base; nucleotides outside the gene matches: 5. Per the germline V gene, CDR1 is SGHDT and CDR2 is YYEEEE. The CDR3 loop reads CASSLSQGKSYEQYF. Written as DNA, the CDR3 is TGTGCCAGCAGCTTGTCACAGGGGAAATCCTACGAGCAGTACTTC.

The V gene is TRBV2, the J gene TRBJ1-5; 7 bases match TRBD1. Germline CDR1 reads SNHLY; CDR2 reads FYNNEI. This CDR3 is 13 amino acids long. The ends lost 8 bases at V and 5 bases at J; junction bases unmatched: 6. CDR3 in amino acids: CASRGQGDQPQHF. In DNA form, the CDR3 reads TGTGCCAGCCGGGGGCAGGGGGATCAGCCCCAGCATTTT.

V usage is TRBV2 and J usage is TRBJ1-3; TRBD1 aligns across 7 bases. The CDR3 is made up of 17 amino acids. With V trimmed by 4 bases and J by 0 bases, 9 bases remained unmatched. The germline V gene has CDR1 SNHLY and CDR2 FYNNEI. The CDR3 loop reads CASSVRDSWSSGNTIYF. The CDR3 nucleotides read TGTGCCAGCAGTGTCCGGGACAGCTGGAGCTCTGGAAACACCATATATTTT. The full variable domain, with the rest looked up from reference TRBV2 and TRBJ1-3, is EPEVTQTPSHQVTQMGQEVILRCVPISNHLYFYWYRQILGQKVEFLVSFYNNEISEKSEIFDDQFSVERPDGSNFTLKIRSTKLEDSAMYFCASSVRDSWSSGNTIYFGEGSWLTVV.

The rearrangement links TRBV6-2 or TRBV6-3 to TRBJ2-5, with 8 bases that match TRBD1. V lost 2 bases and J lost 5; bases outside the gene matches: 7. CDR1 MNHEY and CDR2 SVGEGT come from the germline V gene. This CDR3 is 15 amino acids long. The CDR3 DNA reads as TGTGCCAGCAGTTACGAGCCAGGGGGCAGCGAGACCCAGTACTTC. It encodes CASSYEPGGSETQYF.

This sequence joins TRBV19 and TRBJ2-2; maybe TRBD1 (5 bases). With 9 bases removed from V and 4 bases from J, the gap between germline ends came to 18 bases. Germline V CDR1 and CDR2: LNHDA, SQIVND (reference sequence). The CDR3 extends over 15 amino acids. DNA for the CDR3: TGTGCCAGCAGCCCCACAGGCCCGAGCACCGGGGAGCTGTTTTTT. The encoded protein is CASSPTGPSTGELFF.

The chain couples TRBV27 to TRBJ1-6; 7 nucleotides align to TRBD1. The trim removed 9 bases at V and 7 bases at J, leaving 3 bases unmatched. CDR1 is MNHEY and CDR2 is SMNVEV in the germline V gene (reference sequence). The CDR3 covers 12 residues. CDR3 in amino acids: CASGDRNSPLHF. The CDR3 DNA reads as TGTGCCAGTGGGGACAGAAATTCACCCCTCCACTTT.

The V call is TRBV5-1, the J call TRBJ2-5, with 8 bases matching TRBD2. The CDR3 consists of 15 residues. The trim removed 2 bases at V and 2 bases at J, leaving 5 bases unmatched. Germline lookup yields CDR1 SGHRS and CDR2 YFSETQ. CDR3 in amino acids: CASSLGGRTQETQYF. The DNA for the CDR3 is TGCGCCAGCAGCTTAGGCGGGAGGACACAAGAGACCCAGTACTTC.

This clone appeared a single time. J is TRBJ2-2 and V is TRBV14; 10 nucleotides match TRBD1. Germline loops: CDR1 SGHDN, CDR2 FVKESK. Unmatched junction bases numbered 3, after V lost 0 bases and J lost 2 bases. The CDR3 sequence is 17 residues long. The CDR3 DNA sequence: TGTGCCAGCAGCCAAGAAGGACAGGGGGATAACACCGGGGAGCTGTTTTTT. Encoded protein: CASSQEGQGDNTGELFF.

The V and J genes are TRBV11-2 and TRBJ2-2; 10 nucleotides match TRBD2. Looked up from germline, CDR1 is SGHAT and CDR2 is FQNNGV. With V trimmed by 6 bases and J by 4 bases, 8 bases remained unmatched. The CDR3 has 16 amino acids. This CDR3 reads CASRIPGTSATGELFF. The DNA of the CDR3 is TGTGCCAGCAGGATCCCCGGGACTAGCGCCACCGGGGAGCTGTTTTTT.

The CDR3, as DNA: TGTGCCAGCACCCCCAGGGAGGGATATAATTCACCCCTCCACTTT. The encoded protein is CASTPREGYNSPLHF. This sequence joins TRBV25-1 and TRBJ1-6; D is possibly TRBD1 (5 bases). Germline V gene sequence: CDR1 MGHDK, CDR2 SYGVNS. The V end lost 7 bases, the J end lost 4 bases, and 14 bases lay between the germline ends. The CDR3 covers 15 residues.

The chain carries TRBV20-1 and TRBJ1-5; D not resolved. Trimming removed 1 base at V and 12 bases at J, with 10 bases between. The CDR3 is 11 amino acids. CDR1 is DFQATT, CDR2 SNEGSKA, per germline (reference sequence). The CDR3 here is CSARAKVHQHF. The CDR3 nucleotides read TGCAGTGCTAGAGCCAAAGTACACCAGCATTTT.

This chain uses TRBV4-3 with TRBJ1-2, with TRBD1 as a possible D gene (5 bases). V was shortened by 1 base and J by 5 bases, with 8 bases between the two germline ends. The germline gives CDR1 LGHNA, CDR2 YSLEER. The CDR3 has 13 residues. The DNA of the CDR3 is TGCGCCAGCAGCCAAGCGTCAGGGTATGGCTACACCTTC. Translated, it gives CASSQASGYGYTF.